This T cell receptor beta chain was sequenced during a study of spatial heterogeneity in lung cancer. Documented time point: blood at routine non-recurrence follow-up after resection. TCRdb analysed the 5' RACE reads with MiXCR anew, one entry per CDR3 protein. The sample yields under 35,000 distinct CDR3 sequences, about 5.2% seen once. This clonotype was observed many times. The CDR3 is made up of 16 amino acids. The sequence derives from a female donor with early-stage non-small cell lung cancer. Sequences were derived from PBMCs, sampled at follow-up. The rearrangement joins TRBV21-1 to TRBJ2-5; the D call of TRBD1 is as the table states it, not checked on the DNA. TRBV21-1 is tagged as a pseudogene. This CDR3 reads CASSKRGDRDKETQYF. The CDR3 region has the DNA TGTGCCAGCAGCAAAAGGGGGGACAGGGACAAAGAGACCCAGTACTTC.